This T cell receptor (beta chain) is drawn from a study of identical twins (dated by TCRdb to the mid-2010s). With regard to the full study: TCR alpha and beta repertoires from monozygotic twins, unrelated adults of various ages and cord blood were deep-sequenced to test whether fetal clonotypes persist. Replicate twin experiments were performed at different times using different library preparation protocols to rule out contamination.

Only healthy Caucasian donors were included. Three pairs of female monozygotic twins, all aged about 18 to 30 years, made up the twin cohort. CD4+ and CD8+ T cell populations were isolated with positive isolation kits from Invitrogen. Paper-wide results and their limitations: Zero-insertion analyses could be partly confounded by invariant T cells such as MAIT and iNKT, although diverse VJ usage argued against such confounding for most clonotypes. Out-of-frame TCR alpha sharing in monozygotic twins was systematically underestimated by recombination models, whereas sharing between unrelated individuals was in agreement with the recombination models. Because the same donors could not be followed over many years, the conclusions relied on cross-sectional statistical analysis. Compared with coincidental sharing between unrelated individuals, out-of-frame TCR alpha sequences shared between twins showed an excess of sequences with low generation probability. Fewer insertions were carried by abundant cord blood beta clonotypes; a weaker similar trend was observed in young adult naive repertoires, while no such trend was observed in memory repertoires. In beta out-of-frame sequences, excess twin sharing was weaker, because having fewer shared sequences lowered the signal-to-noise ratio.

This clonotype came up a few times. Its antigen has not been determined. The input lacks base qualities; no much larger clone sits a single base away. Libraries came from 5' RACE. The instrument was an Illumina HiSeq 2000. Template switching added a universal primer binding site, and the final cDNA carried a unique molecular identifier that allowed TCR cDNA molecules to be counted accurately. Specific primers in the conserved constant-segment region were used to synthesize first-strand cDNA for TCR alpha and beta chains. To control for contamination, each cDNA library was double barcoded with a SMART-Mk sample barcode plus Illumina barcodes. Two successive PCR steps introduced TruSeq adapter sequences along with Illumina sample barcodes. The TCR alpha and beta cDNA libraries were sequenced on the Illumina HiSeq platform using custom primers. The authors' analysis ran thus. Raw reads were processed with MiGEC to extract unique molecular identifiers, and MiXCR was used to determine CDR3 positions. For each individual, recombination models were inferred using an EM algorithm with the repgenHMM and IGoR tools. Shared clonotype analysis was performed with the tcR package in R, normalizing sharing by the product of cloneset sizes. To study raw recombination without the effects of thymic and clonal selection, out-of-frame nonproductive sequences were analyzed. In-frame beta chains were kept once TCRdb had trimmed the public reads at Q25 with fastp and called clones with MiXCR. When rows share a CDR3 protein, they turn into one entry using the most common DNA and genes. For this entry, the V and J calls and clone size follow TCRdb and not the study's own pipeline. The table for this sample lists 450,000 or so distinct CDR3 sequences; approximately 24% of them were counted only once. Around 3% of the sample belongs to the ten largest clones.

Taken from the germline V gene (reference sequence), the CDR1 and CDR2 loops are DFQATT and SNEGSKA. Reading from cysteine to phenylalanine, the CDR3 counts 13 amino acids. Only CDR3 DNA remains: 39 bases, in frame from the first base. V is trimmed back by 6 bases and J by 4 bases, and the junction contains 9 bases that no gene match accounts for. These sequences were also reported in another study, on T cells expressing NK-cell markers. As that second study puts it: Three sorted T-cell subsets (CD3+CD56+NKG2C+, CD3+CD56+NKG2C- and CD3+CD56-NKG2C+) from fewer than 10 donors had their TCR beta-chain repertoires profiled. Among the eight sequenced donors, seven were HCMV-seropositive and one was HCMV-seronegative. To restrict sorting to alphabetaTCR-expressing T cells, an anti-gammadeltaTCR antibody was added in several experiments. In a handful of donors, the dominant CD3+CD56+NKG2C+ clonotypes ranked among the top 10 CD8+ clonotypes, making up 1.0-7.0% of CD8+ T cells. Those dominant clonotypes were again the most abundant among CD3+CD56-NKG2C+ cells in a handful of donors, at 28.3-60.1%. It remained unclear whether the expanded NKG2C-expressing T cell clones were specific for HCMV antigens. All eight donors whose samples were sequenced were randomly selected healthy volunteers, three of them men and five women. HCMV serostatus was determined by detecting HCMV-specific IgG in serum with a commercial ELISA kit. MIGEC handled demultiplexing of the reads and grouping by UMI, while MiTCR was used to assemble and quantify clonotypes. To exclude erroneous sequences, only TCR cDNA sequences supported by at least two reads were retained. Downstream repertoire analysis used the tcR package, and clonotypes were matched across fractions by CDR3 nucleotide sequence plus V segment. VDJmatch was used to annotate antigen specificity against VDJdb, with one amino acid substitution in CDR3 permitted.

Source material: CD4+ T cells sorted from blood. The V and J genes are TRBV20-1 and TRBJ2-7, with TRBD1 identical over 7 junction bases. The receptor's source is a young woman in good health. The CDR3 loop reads CSAAPGTAYEQYF. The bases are TGCAGTGCCGCTCCCGGGACAGCTTACGAGCAGTACTTC.